One sample yielded the 12 T cell receptor beta chains listed below, sequenced in a study of shared clonotypes between healthy human individuals. Clones were read by immunoSEQ multiplex PCR, and TCRdb kept only the in-frame ones, dropping some. The table lists roughly 500,000 clones, almost 80% of them singletons. What was sequenced was PBMCs. These TCRs come from a woman in her thirties or forties in good health. Some clones in this sample may be carry-over from other donors' samples.

CDR3 region: CASSYGTRSYEQYF. In DNA form, the CDR3 reads TGTGCCAGCAGTTACGGGACTAGATCCTACGAGCAGTACTTC. This chain uses TRBV6-6 with TRBJ2-7; 8 nucleotides agree with TRBD2. V lost 2 bases and J lost 1; bases outside the gene matches: 1. CDR1 and CDR2 from the germline V gene are MNHNY and SVGAGI (reference sequence). CDR3 length: 14 amino acids.

This chain uses TRBV6-4 with TRBJ1-2, with a tentative D call TRBD1 (5 bases). The V gene lost 0 bases and the J gene lost 8 bases, with 13 bases spanning the gap. The CDR3 is 14 residues long. CDR1 is MRHNA, CDR2 SNTAGT, per germline. Here the CDR3 reads CASSDSFRAGGYTF. The CDR3 DNA reads TGTGCCAGCAGTGACTCTTTCAGGGCAGGCGGCTACACCTTC.

This clone has more than one count but fewer than ten. The V gene is TRBV27, the J gene TRBJ1-1; D is undetermined. The V end lost 6 bases, the J end lost 3 bases, and 11 bases lay between the germline ends. Per the germline V gene, CDR1 is MNHEY and CDR2 is SMNVEV (reference sequence). This CDR3 is built from 13 residues. The CDR3 loop is CASSPRLDTEAFF. Here the CDR3 DNA reads TGTGCCAGCAGCCCACGGTTGGACACTGAAGCTTTCTTT.

The chain couples TRBV2 to TRBJ2-7; the D gene is possibly TRBD1 (6 bases). The germline gives CDR1 SNHLY, CDR2 FYNNEI. V lost 5 bases, J lost 6 bases, and 14 bases lay in between. CDR3 length: 13 residues. Written as DNA, the CDR3 is TGTGCCAGCAGTCAGGGGTTTATGGGCGAGCAGTACTTC. Encoded protein: CASSQGFMGEQYF.

This clone is a singleton in its sample. The chain recombines TRBV29-1 with TRBJ2-7, with 15 positions matching TRBD2. CDR1 is SQVTM, CDR2 ANQGSEA, per germline. CDR3 size: 16 residues. J was trimmed by 0 bases and V by 4 bases; bases with no gene match: 4. This CDR3 is CSVVGLAGGFSYEQYF. CDR3 nucleotide sequence: TGCAGCGTTGTGGGACTAGCGGGAGGTTTCTCCTACGAGCAGTACTTC.

The rearrangement links TRBV6-6 to TRBJ2-7; 7 bases are shared with TRBD2. The CDR3 is 14 amino acids. The V segment lost 7 bases and the J segment 3 bases; nucleotides outside the gene matches: 9. CDR1 and CDR2 from the germline V gene are MNHNY and SVGAGI (reference sequence). In DNA form, the CDR3 reads TGTGCCAGCAACCCTCGGGGGGAGCGCTACGAGCAGTACTTC. Translation: CASNPRGERYEQYF.

This chain uses TRBV5-1 with TRBJ2-7, with D hard to call. The germline V gene encodes CDR1 SGHRS and CDR2 YFSETQ. The CDR3 loop spans 15 amino acids. V lost 0 bases to trimming and J lost 6 bases, with 16 bases between them. DNA for the CDR3: TGCGCCAGCAGCTTGGGGCCTAGTGATACATCCGAGCAGTACTTC. The encoded protein is CASSLGPSDTSEQYF. Supplemented by reference TRBV5-1 and TRBJ2-7, the full variable domain reads KAGVTQTPRYLIKTRGQQVTLSCSPISGHRSVSWYQQTPGQGLQFLFEYFSETQRNKGNFPGRFSGRQFSNSRSEMNVSTLELGDSALYLCASSLGPSDTSEQYFGPGTRLTVT.

V usage is TRBV2 and J usage is TRBJ2-7, with 10 bases aligning to TRBD1. Germline values: CDR1 SNHLY, CDR2 FYNNEI. This CDR3 has 14 amino acids. V shed 5 bases, J shed 3 bases, and the junction held 4 bases outside the gene matches. CDR3 sequence (DNA): TGTGCCAGCAGTCAGGACAGGGGGTTCTACGAGCAGTACTTC. This sequence encodes CASSQDRGFYEQYF.

The chain is built from TRBV6-6 and TRBJ2-2; 9 nucleotides line up with TRBD1. Germline V gene data show CDR1 as MNHNY and CDR2 as SVGAGI (reference sequence). CDR3 length: 15 amino acids. The V gene end was trimmed by 0 bases and the J gene end by 6 bases; junction bases not matched to a gene: 2. Written as DNA, the CDR3 is TGTGCCAGCAGTTACTCGGGACAGGGCTCCGGGGAGCTGTTTTTT. It translates to CASSYSGQGSGELFF.

V and J are TRBV5-1 and TRBJ1-2, with a weak D call TRBD1 (5 bases). This CDR3 has 14 residues. V was trimmed by 1 base and J by 5 bases, leaving 12 bases between them. Looked up from germline, CDR1 is SGHRS and CDR2 is YFSETQ. CDR3 protein: CASSLSGGRYGYTF. The CDR3, as DNA: TGCGCCAGCAGCTTGAGTGGGGGGAGGTATGGCTACACCTTC.

Notes on this clone: Other DNA sequences within the sample encode an identical CDR3. The gene calls are TRBV29-1 and TRBJ2-7; 7 bases match TRBD2. The CDR3 is made up of 12 amino acids. The J segment lost 4 bases and the V segment lost 0 bases, leaving 0 bases of the junction unmatched. The germline V gene encodes CDR1 SQVTM and CDR2 ANQGSEA. The CDR3 is CSVEEGGYEQYF. For the CDR3, the DNA is TGCAGCGTTGAAGAGGGAGGGTACGAGCAGTACTTC.

The chain recombines TRBV5-4 with TRBJ1-1, with 10 bases fitting TRBD1. This CDR3 region has 14 residues. Germline V gene data show CDR1 as SGHNT and CDR2 as YYREEE (reference sequence). V lost 4 bases and J lost 10; bases outside the gene matches: 10. As DNA, the CDR3 is TGTGCCAGCAGCACAGACAGGGGGCAATTTCGAGCTTTCTTT. Its protein is CASSTDRGQFRAFF.